The source of this T cell receptor beta chain is a study of T-cell reconstitution after alpha-beta-depleted transplantation in children. The study, taken as a whole, reports: When one year had passed after transplant, most T-cell counts and diversity came from newly produced T cells.

This clonotype was found a few times. Its antigen is not known. V was cut by 7 bases and J by 4 bases, with 26 bases left in between. CDR3 size: 18 residues. Looked up from germline, CDR1 is MNHEY and CDR2 is SVGEGT. It was with unique molecular identifiers that the TCRbeta library was prepared. TCRdb reprocessed the PCR reads via MiXCR and lists one record per CDR3 protein. The data contain about a million distinct CDR3 sequences, about 29% of them singletons. The origin of this receptor is a boy in the first two years of life who had a stem cell transplant for SCID, so the T cells may come from the graft donor. The sequencing here drew on PBMCs, mostly from graft donor cells, taken 360 days after TCRalphabeta/CD19-depleted stem cell transplant. The chain has TRBV6-2 or TRBV6-3 and TRBJ2-1; no reliable D call. The CDR3 region is CASNPHGGSALGYNEQFF. In DNA, the CDR3 is TGTGCCAGCAATCCTCACGGTGGGTCTGCGCTCGGTTACAATGAGCAGTTCTTC.